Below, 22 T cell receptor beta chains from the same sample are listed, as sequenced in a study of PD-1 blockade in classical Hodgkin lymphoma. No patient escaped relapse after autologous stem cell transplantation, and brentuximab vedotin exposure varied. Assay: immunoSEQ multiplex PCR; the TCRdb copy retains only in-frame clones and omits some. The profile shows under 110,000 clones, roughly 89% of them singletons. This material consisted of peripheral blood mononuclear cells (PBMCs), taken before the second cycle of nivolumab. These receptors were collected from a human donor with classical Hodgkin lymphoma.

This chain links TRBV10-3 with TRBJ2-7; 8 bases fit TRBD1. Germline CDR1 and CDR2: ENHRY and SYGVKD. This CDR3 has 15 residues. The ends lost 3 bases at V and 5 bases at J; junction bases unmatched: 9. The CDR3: CAISDSTGVRHEQYF. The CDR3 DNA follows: TGTGCCATCAGTGACTCGACAGGGGTAAGGCACGAGCAGTACTTC.

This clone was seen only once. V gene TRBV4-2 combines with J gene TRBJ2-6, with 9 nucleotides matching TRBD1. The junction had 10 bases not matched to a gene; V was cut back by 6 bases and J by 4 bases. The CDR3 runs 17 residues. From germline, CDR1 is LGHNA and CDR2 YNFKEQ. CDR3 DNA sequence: TGTGCCAGCAGACCAACAGGGGGCTTGCCCGGGGCCAACGTCCTGACTTTC. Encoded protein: CASRPTGGLPGANVLTF.

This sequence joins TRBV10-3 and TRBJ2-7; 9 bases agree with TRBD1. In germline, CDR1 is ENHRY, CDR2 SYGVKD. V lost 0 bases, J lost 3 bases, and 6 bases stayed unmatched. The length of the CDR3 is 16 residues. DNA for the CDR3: TGTGCCATCAGTGAGTCAACCGGGACAGGGTACTACGAGCAGTACTTC. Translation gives CAISESTGTGYYEQYF.

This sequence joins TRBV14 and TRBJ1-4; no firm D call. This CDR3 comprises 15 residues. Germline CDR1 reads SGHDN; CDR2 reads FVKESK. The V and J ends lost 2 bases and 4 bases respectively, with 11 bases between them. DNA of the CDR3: TGTGCCAGCAGCCAAATCCATGCCTATAATGAAAAACTGTTTTTT. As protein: CASSQIHAYNEKLFF.

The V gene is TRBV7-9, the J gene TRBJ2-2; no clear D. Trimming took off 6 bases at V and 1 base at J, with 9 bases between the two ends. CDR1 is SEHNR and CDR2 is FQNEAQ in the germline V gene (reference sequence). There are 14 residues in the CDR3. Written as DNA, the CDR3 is TGTGCCAGCAGTTCGACGGTGAACACCGGGGAGCTGTTTTTT. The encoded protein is CASSSTVNTGELFF.

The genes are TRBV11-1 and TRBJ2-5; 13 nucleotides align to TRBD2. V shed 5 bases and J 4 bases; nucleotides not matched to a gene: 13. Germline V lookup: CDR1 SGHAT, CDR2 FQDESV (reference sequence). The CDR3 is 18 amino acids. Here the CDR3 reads CASSPRPGLAGAGETQYF. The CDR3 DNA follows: TGTGCCAGCAGCCCCCGACCCGGACTAGCGGGGGCCGGAGAGACCCAGTACTTC.

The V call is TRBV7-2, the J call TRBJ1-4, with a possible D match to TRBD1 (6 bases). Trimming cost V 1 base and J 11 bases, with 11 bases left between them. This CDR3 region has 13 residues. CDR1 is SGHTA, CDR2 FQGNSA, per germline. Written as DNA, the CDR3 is TGTGCCAGCAGCTTAGACAGGGCCGAGAAACTGTTTTTT. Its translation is CASSLDRAEKLFF.

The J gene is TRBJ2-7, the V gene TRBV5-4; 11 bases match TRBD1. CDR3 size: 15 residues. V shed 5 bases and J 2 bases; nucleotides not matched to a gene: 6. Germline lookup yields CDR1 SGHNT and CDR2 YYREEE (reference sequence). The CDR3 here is CASSDEGQGAYEQYF. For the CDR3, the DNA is TGTGCCAGCAGTGATGAGGGACAGGGGGCCTACGAGCAGTACTTC.

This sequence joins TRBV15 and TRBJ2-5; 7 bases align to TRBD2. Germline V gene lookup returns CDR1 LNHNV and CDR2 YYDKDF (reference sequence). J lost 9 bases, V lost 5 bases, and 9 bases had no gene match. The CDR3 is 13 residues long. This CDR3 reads CATSGRDYWAQYF. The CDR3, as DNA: TGTGCCACCAGCGGCCGGGACTACTGGGCCCAGTACTTC.

The CDR3 sequence: CASSLEHRALYEQYF. Written as DNA, the CDR3 is TGTGCCAGCAGCTTAGAGCACAGAGCTCTCTACGAGCAGTACTTC. The chain recombines TRBV11-2 with TRBJ2-7; D not certain. Germline values: CDR1 SGHAT, CDR2 FQNNGV. V gave up 0 bases and J gave up 3 bases, with 12 bases separating them. This CDR3 is 15 amino acids long.

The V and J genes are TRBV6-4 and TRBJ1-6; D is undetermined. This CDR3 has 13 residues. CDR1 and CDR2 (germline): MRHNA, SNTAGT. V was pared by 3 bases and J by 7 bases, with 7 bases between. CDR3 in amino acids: CASSEVPNSPLHF. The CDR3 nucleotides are TGTGCCAGCAGTGAAGTACCCAATTCACCCCTCCACTTT.

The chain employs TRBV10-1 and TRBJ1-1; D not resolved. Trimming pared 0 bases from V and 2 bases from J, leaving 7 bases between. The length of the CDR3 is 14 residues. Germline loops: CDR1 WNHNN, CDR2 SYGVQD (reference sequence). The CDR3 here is CASSESQVNTEAFF. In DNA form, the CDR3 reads TGCGCCAGCAGTGAGTCGCAGGTAAACACTGAAGCTTTCTTT.

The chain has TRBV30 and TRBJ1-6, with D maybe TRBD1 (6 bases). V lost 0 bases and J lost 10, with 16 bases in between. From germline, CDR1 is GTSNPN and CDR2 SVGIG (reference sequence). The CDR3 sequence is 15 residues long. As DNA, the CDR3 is TGTGCCTGGAGTGTCGGGCAAGGGGGTACCTCACCCCTCCACTTT. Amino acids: CAWSVGQGGTSPLHF.

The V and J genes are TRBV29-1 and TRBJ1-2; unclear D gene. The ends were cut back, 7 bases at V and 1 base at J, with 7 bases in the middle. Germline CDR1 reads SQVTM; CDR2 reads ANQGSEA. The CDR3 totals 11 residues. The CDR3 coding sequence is TGCAGCGGGGTGGGTAACTATGGCTACACCTTC. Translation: CSGVGNYGYTF.

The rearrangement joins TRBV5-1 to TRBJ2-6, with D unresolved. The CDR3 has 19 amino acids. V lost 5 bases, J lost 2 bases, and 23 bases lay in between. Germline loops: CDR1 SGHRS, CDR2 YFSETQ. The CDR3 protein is CASRPLRLVSLAGANVLTF. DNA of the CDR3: TGCGCCAGCAGACCGCTCCGGTTGGTCAGCTTAGCTGGGGCCAACGTCCTGACTTTC.

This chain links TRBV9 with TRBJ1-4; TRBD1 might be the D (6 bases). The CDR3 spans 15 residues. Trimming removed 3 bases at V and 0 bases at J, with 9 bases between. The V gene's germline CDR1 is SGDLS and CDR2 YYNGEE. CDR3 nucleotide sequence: TGTGCCAGCAGCGCCCGACAGGCAACTAATGAAAAACTGTTTTTT. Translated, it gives CASSARQATNEKLFF.

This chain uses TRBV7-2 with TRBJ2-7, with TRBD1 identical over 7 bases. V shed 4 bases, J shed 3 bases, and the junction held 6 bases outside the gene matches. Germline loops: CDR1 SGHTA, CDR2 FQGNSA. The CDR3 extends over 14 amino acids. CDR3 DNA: TGTGCCAGCAGCTCAAATCGGGACAGCTACGAGCAGTACTTC. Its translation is CASSSNRDSYEQYF.

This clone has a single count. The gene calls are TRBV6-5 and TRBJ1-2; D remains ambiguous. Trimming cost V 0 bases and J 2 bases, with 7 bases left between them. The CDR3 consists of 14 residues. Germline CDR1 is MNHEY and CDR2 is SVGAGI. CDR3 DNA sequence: TGTGCCAGCAGTTACTCGACGGCGAACTATGGCTACACCTTC. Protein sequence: CASSYSTANYGYTF.

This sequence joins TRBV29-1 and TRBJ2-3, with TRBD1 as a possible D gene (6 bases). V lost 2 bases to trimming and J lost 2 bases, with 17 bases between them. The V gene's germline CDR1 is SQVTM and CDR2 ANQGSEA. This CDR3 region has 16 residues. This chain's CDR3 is CSVESAGTPYTDTQYF. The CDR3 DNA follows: TGCAGCGTTGAATCAGCAGGGACACCTTACACAGATACGCAGTATTTT.

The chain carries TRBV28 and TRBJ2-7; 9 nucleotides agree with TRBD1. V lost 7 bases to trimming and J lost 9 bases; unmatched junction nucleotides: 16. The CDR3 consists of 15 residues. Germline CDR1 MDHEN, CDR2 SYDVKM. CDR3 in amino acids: CASTKQGARPNGQYF. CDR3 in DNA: TGTGCCAGCACCAAACAGGGGGCGAGGCCGAATGGGCAGTACTTC.

CDR3 bases: TGTGCCAGCTCACCACTAAATAGCAATCAGCCCCAGCATTTT. Amino acid sequence: CASSPLNSNQPQHF. The V call is TRBV18, the J call TRBJ1-5; D gene uncertain. CDR1 is KGHSH, CDR2 LQKENI, per germline. The CDR3 length is 14 residues. V was trimmed by 1 base and J by 0 bases, leaving 4 bases between them.

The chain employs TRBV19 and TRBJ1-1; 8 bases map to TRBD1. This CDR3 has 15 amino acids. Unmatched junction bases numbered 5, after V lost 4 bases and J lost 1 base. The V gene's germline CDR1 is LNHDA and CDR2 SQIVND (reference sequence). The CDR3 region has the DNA TGTGCCAGTAGTAGACAGGGGTTCGAGAACACTGAAGCTTTCTTT. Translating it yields CASSRQGFENTEAFF.